This T cell receptor beta chain was recovered during a study of cytomegalovirus exposure and HLA in healthy donors. Nominal health characterized the donors when sampled, though unrecorded immune exposures were likely. Study-wide results and caveats: Apart from CMV serostatus, no immune exposure information was available. A later analysis showed HLA-associated TCR beta chains outstripping equally common others in clonal expansion.

This clone was detected only once. Its antigen is not identified. It was with 60 Vbeta and 13 Jbeta primers that the PCR ran. Clones were sequenced by immunoSEQ multiplex PCR, and TCRdb holds only the in-frame ones, with some missing. The table records over 90,000 clones, about four fifths of them present only once. V lost 1 base, J lost 8 bases, and 15 bases lay in between. Germline loops: CDR1 MDHEN, CDR2 SYDVKM. CDR3 length: 15 residues. The receptor's source is a woman aged 70-85 years in good health and CMV-seropositive. Sequencing was performed on PBMCs. The V gene is TRBV28, the J gene TRBJ2-1, with D perhaps TRBD2 (7 bases). CDR3 amino acids: CASSLYGGPLDEQFF. In DNA form, the CDR3 reads TGTGCCAGCAGTTTATACGGGGGGCCCTTGGATGAGCAGTTCTTC.